These T cell receptor beta chains were read from a single sample in a study of glioma-infiltrating T cells after dendritic cell vaccination. Clones were read by immunoSEQ multiplex PCR, and TCRdb kept only the in-frame ones, dropping some. Seen here are some 110,000 clones, roughly 90% observed once, and the top ten hold roughly 2.5%. The starting material was blood, obtained after dendritic cell vaccination. The receptors derive from a human donor with glioblastoma. Both conserved end residues are part of each CDR3. Fields, in order: V gene, J gene, D gene, CDR3 protein. The D gene is left open where the match is weak.

TRBV5-1	TRBJ2-7	TRBD2	CASSLEPSGGTVSYEQYF
TRBV9	TRBJ2-5	.	CASSLSDQETQYF
TRBV6-1	TRBJ1-5	.	CACCPSGNQPQHF
TRBV2	TRBJ2-1	TRBD2	CASSVAGGMKFF
TRBV18	TRBJ2-1	TRBD2	CASSPLGLAGGYNEQFF
TRBV5-1	TRBJ2-7	TRBD1	CASSSTTGGYEQYF
TRBV5-1	TRBJ2-2	TRBD1	CASSPPGQGGTANTGELFF
TRBV6-6	TRBJ2-3	.	CASSLARSDTQYF
TRBV29-1	TRBJ1-1	TRBD1	CSVPWSGQGARDTEAFF
TRBV7-3	TRBJ2-5	TRBD2	CASSSGGGVETQYF
TRBV11-1	TRBJ2-2	TRBD1	CASSSQGAANTGELFF
TRBV6-4	TRBJ1-6	.	CASSAGSSYNSPLHF
TRBV29-1	TRBJ2-3	TRBD1	CSVPGQDVADTQYF
TRBV23-1	TRBJ1-2	.	CASSQYALGAGLDQGDGYTF
TRBV10-3	TRBJ2-7	TRBD2	CAIGSSGISYEQYF
TRBV2	TRBJ1-1	.	CASRIRVMNTEAFF
TRBV28	TRBJ1-1	TRBD1	CASRYPGGQTEAFF
TRBV7-9	TRBJ2-7	TRBD2	CASSQGLAVYEQYF
TRBV19	TRBJ1-3	.	CASSIWRAFGNTIYF
TRBV29-1	TRBJ2-2	.	CSGSQGSGTGELFF
TRBV4-2	TRBJ1-5	.	CASSQDPQGGNQPQHF
TRBV7-2	TRBJ1-2	.	CASSLALAGGVGYTF
TRBV7-9	TRBJ2-3	.	CASTRGGDTQYF
TRBV10-3	TRBJ2-7	TRBD2	CAVRTSLAFGQYF
TRBV7-8	TRBJ2-5	.	CASSLTRGEGETQYF
TRBV2	TRBJ2-5	.	CASSDWGVQRETQYF
TRBV2	TRBJ2-3	TRBD2	CASSEGLAETDTQYF
TRBV29-1	TRBJ2-3	.	CSAVTTDTQYF
TRBV2	TRBJ2-1	TRBD1	CASSWDSNSYNEQFF
TRBV7-8	TRBJ2-1	TRBD2	CASSLSWRGGRYNEQFF
TRBV15	TRBJ2-2	TRBD2	CATSMREVRGELFF